This TCR beta chain was identified in a study of CD8+ T cells in alopecia areata. Background on the study: Patients took tofacitinib for 6 to 18 months, followed by 6 drug-free months.

This CDR3 has 15 amino acids. With 6 bases clipped from V and 4 bases from J, the junction kept 10 bases outside the gene matches. Germline assignment: CDR1 MNHEY and CDR2 SVGAGI. Extraction and reverse transcription of RNA yielded cDNA as the sequencing template. Profiling relied on immunoSEQ multiplex PCR, and the TCRdb table lists in-frame clones only, not all of them. The sample carries about 42,000 clones, 65% recorded once. Treatment denoted: oral pan-JAK inhibitor, 5-10 mg twice daily. V gene TRBV6-5 combines with J gene TRBJ2-5, with TRBD2 identical over 8 bases. The TCR sequence derives from a human donor with alopecia areata. The specimen comprised CD8+ T cells sorted from blood, sampled at week 4, from a patient treated with tofacitinib. CDR3: CASSQTGGSGETQYF. The CDR3 DNA sequence: TGTGCCAGCAGCCAGACGGGAGGGAGTGGAGAGACCCAGTACTTC.